Following are 16 T cell receptor beta chains from one sample sequenced in a study of CD8 T cells in Susac syndrome. The RNA input was about 0.5 to 1 ug, and it was reverse transcribed with random hexamers. MiXCR, applied by TCRdb to the immunoSEQ multiplex PCR reads, yields one record per CDR3 protein. Among 130,000 to 150,000 distinct CDR3 sequences listed, about 94% were seen once. The sample comprised CD8+ T cells from PBMCs. These receptors were taken from a human donor in good health.

The CDR3 region has the DNA TGTGCCAGCACCAGGGGGGCAAATTCGCACTTCTTC. Its translation: CASTRGANSHFF. V and J are TRBV2 and TRBJ2-1, with D perhaps matching TRBD1 (7 bases). The germline V and J ends were trimmed by 7 bases and 16 bases, with 20 bases remaining between them. This CDR3 spans 12 amino acids. The germline V gene has CDR1 SNHLY and CDR2 FYNNEI.

The chain carries TRBV13 and TRBJ2-7; either TRBD1 or TRBD2 may supply D (5 bases each). Looked up from germline, CDR1 is PRHDT and CDR2 is FYEKMQ (reference sequence). This CDR3 is 13 amino acids long. The V and J ends lost 2 bases and 6 bases respectively, with 11 bases between them. The CDR3 nucleotides read TGTGCCAGCAGCTTAATCAAGGGGAGCGAGCAGTACTTC. Translating gives CASSLIKGSEQYF. The complete variable domain, with remaining parts taken from reference TRBV13 and TRBJ2-7, reads AAGVIQSPRHLIKEKRETATLKCYPIPRHDTVYWYQQGPGQDPQFLISFYEKMQSDKGSIPDRFSAQQFSDYHSELNMSSLELGDSALYFCASSLIKGSEQYFGPGTRLTVT.

This clonotype has just one count. The CDR3: CATSDFADTQYF. DNA of the CDR3: TGTGCCACCAGTGATTTTGCAGATACGCAGTATTTT. This chain uses TRBV24-1 with TRBJ2-3; the D is unclear. V was trimmed by 1 base and J by 4 bases, leaving 2 bases between them. This CDR3 contains 12 residues. CDR1 is KGHDR, CDR2 SFDVKD, per germline.

The V and J genes are TRBV27 and TRBJ2-5; 7 bases line up with TRBD1. CDR1 and CDR2 from the germline V gene are MNHEY and SMNVEV (reference sequence). This CDR3 spans 14 amino acids. V lost 7 bases, J lost 5 bases, and 10 bases stayed unmatched. The CDR3 DNA is TGTGCCAGCACTCGACAGGGCTCTTTGGAGACCCAGTACTTC. This codes for CASTRQGSLETQYF.

The chain has TRBV20-1 and TRBJ2-2; D is possibly TRBD1 (5 bases). The germline V gene has CDR1 DFQATT and CDR2 SNEGSKA (reference sequence). Trimming shortened V by 3 bases and J by 4 bases, and 9 bases separated the two germline ends. CDR3 size: 13 residues. CDR3: CSARADSTGELFF. The CDR3 DNA follows: TGCAGTGCTAGGGCAGACAGCACCGGGGAGCTGTTTTTT.

CDR3 sequence (DNA): TGTGCCAGCAGTCCCCCCCGGAACACTGAAGCTTTCTTT. It encodes CASSPPRNTEAFF. The chain carries TRBV6-2 or TRBV6-3 and TRBJ1-1; no definite D call. Looked up from germline, CDR1 is MNHEY and CDR2 is SVGEGT. This CDR3 comprises 13 residues. Trimming took off 5 bases at V and 1 base at J, with 8 bases between the two ends.

This clonotype was seen just once. The CDR3: CASSPGPDTEAFF. CDR3 DNA: TGTGCCAGCAGTCCAGGACCGGACACTGAAGCTTTCTTT. V gene TRBV27 combines with J gene TRBJ1-1; no firm D call. The V gene lost 5 bases and the J gene lost 3 bases, with 10 bases spanning the gap. CDR1 is MNHEY and CDR2 is SMNVEV in the germline V gene (reference sequence). The CDR3 totals 13 residues.

CDR3 sequence reads: CASSRTGGDGNQPQHF. For the CDR3, the DNA is TGTGCCAGCAGTAGAACAGGGGGGGATGGCAATCAGCCCCAGCATTTT. V and J are TRBV6-6 and TRBJ1-5; 8 nucleotides line up with TRBD1. CDR3 length: 16 residues. Germline V gene data show CDR1 as MNHNY and CDR2 as SVGAGI (reference sequence). V shed 5 bases, J shed 2 bases, and the junction held 8 bases outside the gene matches.

This chain uses TRBV29-1 with TRBJ2-1; 10 bases map to TRBD1. Germline loops: CDR1 SQVTM, CDR2 ANQGSEA. The CDR3 length is 12 residues. The CDR3 region is CNGQGAYNEQFF. DNA of the CDR3: TGCAACGGACAGGGGGCCTACAATGAGCAGTTCTTC.

This clonotype occurred once. The rearrangement joins TRBV7-8 to TRBJ2-5; D is tentatively TRBD1 or TRBD2 (5 bases each). The CDR3 totals 15 residues. The germline V gene encodes CDR1 SGHVS and CDR2 FQNEAQ. V gave up 3 bases and J gave up 0 bases, with 11 bases separating them. The CDR3 here is CASSLGPTYQETQYF. CDR3 DNA: TGTGCCAGCAGCTTGGGACCCACGTACCAAGAGACCCAGTACTTC.

J is TRBJ1-1 and V is TRBV7-9; D not certain. V was cut by 8 bases and J by 0 bases, with 10 bases left in between. Germline V CDR1 and CDR2: SEHNR, FQNEAQ (reference sequence). The CDR3 loop spans 13 amino acids. DNA for the CDR3: TGTGCCAGCGGGATCGATTTGAACACTGAAGCTTTCTTT. Translating gives CASGIDLNTEAFF.

The chain joins TRBV14 to TRBJ2-1, with 7 bases identical to TRBD2. This CDR3 comprises 18 residues. V dropped 4 bases and J dropped 6; count of bases not matched to a gene: 18. CDR1 and CDR2 (germline): SGHDN, FVKESK. As DNA, the CDR3 is TGTGCCAGCAGCCTGGGACTACACCCTTGGGGCGATCGCAATGAGCAGTTCTTC. It translates to CASSLGLHPWGDRNEQFF. The entire variable domain, with the rest obtained from reference TRBV14 and TRBJ2-1, is as follows: EAGVTQFPSHSVIEKGQTVTLRCDPISGHDNLYWYRRVMGKEIKFLLHFVKESKQDESGMPNNRFLAERTGGTYSTLKVQPAELEDSGVYFCASSLGLHPWGDRNEQFFGPGTRLTVL.

The genes are TRBV12-5 and TRBJ2-5, with 11 positions matching TRBD2. The CDR3 is 14 residues long. Germline CDR1 LGHNT, CDR2 FRNRAP. J gave up 3 bases and V 5 bases, and 2 bases lay outside the gene matches. CDR3 residues: CASGPGLAEETQYF. In DNA, the CDR3 is TGTGCTAGTGGTCCGGGACTAGCGGAAGAGACCCAGTACTTC.

The chain recombines TRBV29-1 with TRBJ1-2; the match to TRBD1 covers 8 bases. Germline V gene lookup returns CDR1 SQVTM and CDR2 ANQGSEA. The ends lost 5 bases at V and 4 bases at J; junction bases unmatched: 6. This CDR3 has 13 residues. In DNA form, the CDR3 reads TGCAGCGTTCCTCCAGACAGGGGCTATGGCTACACCTTC. Its protein is CSVPPDRGYGYTF.

The chain has TRBV3-1 and TRBJ2-1; D is perhaps TRBD2 (6 bases). CDR1 and CDR2 (germline): LGHDT, YNNKEL (reference sequence). V gave up 1 base and J gave up 7 bases, with 11 bases separating them. CDR3 size: 14 residues. Here the CDR3 DNA reads TGTGCCAGCAGCCAAGTCGGGAGTACTAATGAGCAGTTCTTC. This encodes CASSQVGSTNEQFF.

The genes are TRBV7-2 and TRBJ2-5, with 7 bases fitting TRBD1. The CDR3 totals 15 residues. From germline, CDR1 is SGHTA and CDR2 FQGNSA. J lost 2 bases, V lost 5 bases, and 8 bases had no gene match. CDR3 amino acids: CASSPGTAPQETQYF. CDR3 bases: TGTGCCAGCAGCCCCGGGACAGCACCACAAGAGACCCAGTACTTC.